These 11 T cell receptor beta chains originate from one sample sequenced in a study of blood T cell repertoires in COVID-19. TCRdb's table, derived via immunoSEQ multiplex PCR, lists solely in-frame clones and lacks some. There are more than 95,000 clones in the sample; about 70% occur only once, and around 6% lies in the top ten. The sequencing sample was made of peripheral blood. Source of these receptors: an elderly man with COVID-19, enrolled during active disease.

The chain couples TRBV5-1 to TRBJ2-2; 9 nucleotides align to TRBD1. Germline CDR1 is SGHRS and CDR2 is YFSETQ. The length of the CDR3 is 15 residues. V gave up 0 bases and J gave up 6 bases; unmatched junction bases: 3. Here the CDR3 reads CASSLAQGAAGELFF. The CDR3 DNA sequence: TGCGCCAGCAGCTTGGCACAGGGGGCAGCCGGGGAGCTGTTTTTT.

The chain is built from TRBV9 and TRBJ2-2; the match to TRBD1 covers 8 bases. The CDR3 sequence is 15 residues long. Losses at the gene ends were 2 bases for V and 5 bases for J; bases not matched to a gene: 5. Germline assignment: CDR1 SGDLS and CDR2 YYNGEE. CDR3 sequence reads: CASSVDRVGTGELFF. The CDR3 region has the DNA TGTGCCAGCAGCGTGGACAGGGTAGGGACCGGGGAGCTGTTTTTT.

This chain connects TRBV29-1 to TRBJ1-5; TRBD1 aligns across 9 bases. The ends lost 6 bases at V and 2 bases at J; junction bases unmatched: 2. CDR1 and CDR2 (germline): SQVTM, ANQGSEA. The CDR3 extends over 13 amino acids. This chain's CDR3 is CSVRQGGNQPQHF. The CDR3 DNA follows: TGCAGCGTCAGACAGGGGGGCAATCAGCCCCAGCATTTT.

Many counts were recorded for this clone. The chain employs TRBV2 and TRBJ2-2; 10 nucleotides match TRBD1. This CDR3 has 16 amino acids. Trimming at V came to 6 bases and at J to 0 bases, leaving 4 bases not matched to a gene. Germline V gene lookup returns CDR1 SNHLY and CDR2 FYNNEI. The CDR3 bases are TGTGCCAGCAGCGACGGGACAGGGGCGAACACCGGGGAGCTGTTTTTT. This sequence encodes CASSDGTGANTGELFF.

The rearrangement joins TRBV29-1 to TRBJ1-6; D gene uncertain. This CDR3 comprises 15 residues. Germline V gene lookup returns CDR1 SQVTM and CDR2 ANQGSEA. Trimming stripped 6 bases from V and 0 bases from J, with 12 bases between. For the CDR3, the DNA is TGCAGCGTAGACCAGACAAGCTCCTATAATTCACCCCTCCACTTT. Translation gives CSVDQTSSYNSPLHF. Full variable domain (remainder filled in from reference TRBV29-1 and TRBJ1-6): SAVISQKPSRDICQRGTSLTIQCQVDSQVTMMFWYRQQPGQSLTLIATANQGSEATYESGFVIDKFPISRPNLTFSTLTVSNMSPEDSSIYLCSVDQTSSYNSPLHFGNGTRLTVT.

V gene TRBV5-4 combines with J gene TRBJ2-7; 11 bases line up with TRBD2. The CDR3 covers 16 residues. Germline V lookup: CDR1 SGHNT, CDR2 YYREEE (reference sequence). With V trimmed by 6 bases and J by 3 bases, 11 bases remained unmatched. The CDR3 loop is CASTKGTSGDFYEQYF. The CDR3 bases are TGTGCCAGCACCAAAGGGACTAGCGGTGATTTCTACGAGCAGTACTTC.

The chain carries TRBV6-6 and TRBJ1-5, with 10 bases fitting TRBD1. Germline V CDR1 and CDR2: MNHNY, SVGAGI (reference sequence). With V trimmed by 7 bases and J by 11 bases, 11 bases remained unmatched. CDR3 length: 14 residues. The CDR3 nucleotides read TGTGCCAGCATTCCGGACAGGGGGACCGGTACCCAGCATTTT. Amino acid sequence: CASIPDRGTGTQHF.

In the case of this clone: The junction departs from germline at one end; a sequencing error may be responsible. The CDR3 coding sequence is TGTGCCAGCAGTAGCCGCACCGGTGTGCGGCCATCTGGGCAGTTCTTC. This codes for CASSSRTGVRPSGQFF. The chain uses TRBV19 and TRBJ2-1; D unclear. The CDR3 runs 16 residues. Germline V gene sequence: CDR1 LNHDA, CDR2 SQIVND (reference sequence). Filled out from reference TRBV19 and TRBJ2-1, the complete variable domain reads DGGITQSPKYLFRKEGQNVTLSCEQNLNHDAMYWYRQDPGQGLRLIYYSQIVNDFQKGDIAEGYSVSREKKESFPLTVTSAQKNPTAFYLCASSSRTGVRPSGQFFGPGTRLTVL.

Only a few counts were recorded for this clone. The V call is TRBV5-8, the J call TRBJ1-4; unclear D gene. In germline, CDR1 is SGHTS, CDR2 YDEGEE. With 10 bases removed from V and 10 bases from J, the gap between germline ends came to 17 bases. The length of the CDR3 is 12 residues. The DNA for the CDR3 is TGTGCCTTCGACCCAGGAAGTCGAAAACTGTTTTTT. It translates to CAFDPGSRKLFF.

This clone was seen only a few times. The V and J genes are TRBV27 and TRBJ2-7; TRBD1 aligns across 8 bases. Trimming removed 5 bases from V and 2 bases from J; junction bases left unmatched: 11. The length of the CDR3 is 16 residues. Germline CDR1 reads MNHEY; CDR2 reads SMNVEV (reference sequence). As DNA, the CDR3 is TGTGCCAGCAGTCCAACTTGGACAGGGCCCACCTACGAGCAGTACTTC. This encodes CASSPTWTGPTYEQYF.

The chain carries TRBV28 and TRBJ2-2, with D maybe TRBD2 (6 bases). The CDR3 has 14 residues. Germline V gene sequence: CDR1 MDHEN, CDR2 SYDVKM. Trimming removed 7 bases from V and 5 bases from J, with 14 bases in between. This chain's CDR3 is CASIGGARTGELFF. As DNA, the CDR3 is TGTGCCAGCATCGGAGGGGCGCGGACCGGGGAGCTGTTTTTT.